The T cell receptor (beta chain) described here comes from a study of glioma-infiltrating T cells after dendritic cell vaccination. This CDR3 contains 16 residues. The V and J ends lost 1 base and 2 bases respectively, with 13 bases between them. CDR1 is SGHTA and CDR2 is FQGNSA in the germline V gene. Amplification used 60 V beta primers and 13 J beta primers. The table came from immunoSEQ multiplex PCR; TCRdb's copy has only in-frame clones and leaves some out. The table records around 67,000 clones, under 90% of them present only once. Sequenced here: blood, sampled before dendritic cell vaccination. The receptor was isolated from a human donor with glioblastoma. The chain combines TRBV7-2 with TRBJ2-3, with D possibly TRBD1 on 5 matching bases. CDR3 DNA sequence: TGTGCCAGCAGCTTAGTTTGGGGCGGACACACAGATACGCAGTATTTT. Protein product: CASSLVWGGHTDTQYF.